The next 6 T cell receptor beta chains were all read from a single sample in a study of regulatory T cells in long-lasting Graves disease. Investigators prepared the TCR beta libraries by applying iRepertoire HTBI primers and Arm-PCR of CDR3 regions. TCRdb reprocessed the multiplex PCR reads with MiXCR, giving one entry per CDR3 protein. The profile covers a few hundred thousand distinct CDR3 sequences, with around 22% appearing a single time and roughly 28% taken by the ten largest. This sample's time point: persistent/refractory GD, antithyroid drugs over 5 years with positive TRAb. The TCR library was made from RNA that had been extracted from PBMCs in TRIzol. This specimen was peripheral blood mononuclear cells (PBMCs), taken when the disease was refractory, from a patient treated with antithyroid drugs. These receptors all come from a female donor with Graves disease.

This clonotype was seen ten or more times. V and J are TRBV11-1 and TRBJ2-5, with 8 bases identical to TRBD2. CDR1 and CDR2 (germline): SGHAT, FQDESV (reference sequence). Trimming cost V 5 bases and J 2 bases; bases outside gene matches: 7. The CDR3 is 15 amino acids. The CDR3 DNA is TGTGCCAGCAGCAGGGAGCGGGGGATTCAAGAGACCCAGTACTTC. Protein: CASSRERGIQETQYF.

V gene TRBV24-1 combines with J gene TRBJ2-2; the D call may be TRBD1 or TRBD2 (5 bases each). V was shortened by 8 bases and J by 4 bases, with 13 bases between the two germline ends. CDR1 KGHDR and CDR2 SFDVKD come from the germline V gene. The CDR3 consists of 14 residues. The CDR3, as DNA: TGTGCCACCATGTCCGGGGCAGGCACCGGGGAGCTGTTTTTT. Its translation: CATMSGAGTGELFF.

This sequence joins TRBV5-1 and TRBJ1-1; D gene ambiguous. The CDR3 consists of 15 residues. Trimming left V 5 bases short and J 1 base short, with 15 bases between. Germline V gene lookup returns CDR1 SGHRS and CDR2 YFSETQ. CDR3 in amino acids: CASRQAGGANTEAFF. The DNA of the CDR3 is TGCGCCAGCAGGCAGGCGGGAGGAGCGAACACTGAAGCTTTCTTT.

The rearrangement joins TRBV20-1 to TRBJ2-7; 7 nucleotides agree with TRBD1. The V segment lost 6 bases and the J segment 5 bases; nucleotides outside the gene matches: 4. CDR1 is DFQATT, CDR2 SNEGSKA, per germline (reference sequence). This CDR3 has 11 residues. CDR3 nucleotide sequence: TGCAGTGCAGAAGACAGGGACGAGCAGTACTTC. It is translated as CSAEDRDEQYF.

The sample holds many counts of this clonotype. The chain uses TRBV5-5 and TRBJ1-2; TRBD1 is a possible D gene (5 bases). V was cut by 0 bases and J by 5 bases, with 14 bases left in between. The germline CDR1 and CDR2 sequences are SGHKS and YYEKEE (reference sequence). CDR3 length: 15 residues. CDR3 sequence: CASSLGRQSMYGYTF. CDR3 DNA: TGTGCCAGCAGCTTGGGACGACAGAGTATGTATGGCTACACCTTC.

This clonotype was seen once. V usage is TRBV4-3 and J usage is TRBJ2-2; 7 bases line up with TRBD2. The CDR3 runs 16 residues. Looked up from germline, CDR1 is LGHNA and CDR2 is YSLEER. Trimming took 0 bases from V and 4 from J; bases not matched to a gene: 5. The CDR3 is CASSQEGGSITGELFF. The CDR3 coding sequence is TGCGCCAGCAGCCAAGAAGGCGGGAGCATCACCGGGGAGCTGTTTTTT.